A single T cell receptor beta chain is shown here with its context. The trim removed 3 bases at V and 7 bases at J, leaving 17 bases unmatched. Germline V gene sequence: CDR1 SGHRS, CDR2 YFSETQ. The CDR3 is made up of 17 amino acids. The source of the sample is a study of blood T cell repertoires in COVID-19. Study at large: Italy, Spain and the United States were the sources of the convalescent and acute COVID-19 samples. The analysed material was cDNA or gDNA that came from T cells, B-cell-depleted T cells, or PBMCs.

Profiled with immunoSEQ multiplex PCR; TCRdb holds only in-frame clones, not every one. Here the sample spans approximately 280,000 clones, over 75% being singletons. The chain carries TRBV5-1 and TRBJ1-2, with 8 nucleotides matching TRBD1. The source is a man in his late teens or twenties with active or convalescent COVID-19. The specimen sequenced was peripheral blood. CDR3 sequence reads: CASSWWTGNFKDGGYTF. The CDR3 nucleotides are TGCGCCAGCAGCTGGTGGACAGGGAACTTTAAAGATGGTGGCTACACCTTC.